One and the same sample provided the 30 T cell receptor beta chains below, sequenced in a study of T cell clones after liver transplantation. The assay was immunoSEQ multiplex PCR, and TCRdb's table has in-frame clones only and misses some. The top ten clones hold 10% to 15% of a sample with approximately 18,000 clones, 85% to 90% of them seen once. The input for sequencing was CD8+ T cells from blood, taken 45 to 47 months after liver transplant. These receptors all come from a human patient who received a liver transplant. The T cells may come from the graft donor.

This clone was recorded only once. The chain employs TRBV27 and TRBJ2-7; D could derive from TRBD1 or TRBD2 (5 bases each). The V end lost 3 bases, the J end lost 1 base, and 10 bases lay between the germline ends. The length of the CDR3 is 14 residues. Germline V CDR1 and CDR2: MNHEY, SMNVEV (reference sequence). Here the CDR3 reads CASSLGPFSYEQYF. As DNA, the CDR3 is TGTGCCAGCAGTTTGGGACCATTTTCCTACGAGCAGTACTTC.

This clone has a single count. V and J are TRBV14 and TRBJ1-3; D call uncertain. The germline V gene encodes CDR1 SGHDN and CDR2 FVKESK. This CDR3 comprises 16 residues. The ends were cut back, 0 bases at V and 1 base at J, with 10 bases in the middle. DNA for the CDR3: TGTGCCAGCAGCCAAGAAATAGGGTGGTCTGGAAACACCATATATTTT. It specifies CASSQEIGWSGNTIYF.

The V gene is TRBV14, the J gene TRBJ2-7; 8 bases are a match to TRBD1. The V and J ends lost 4 bases and 5 bases, in that order; junction bases with no gene match: 10. The CDR3 has 15 residues. Germline V gene lookup returns CDR1 SGHDN and CDR2 FVKESK. CDR3 in amino acids: CASSPRTGPADEQYF. CDR3 coding DNA: TGTGCCAGCAGCCCCCGGACAGGGCCCGCGGACGAGCAGTACTTC.

The chain recombines TRBV11-2 with TRBJ2-7; 7 bases fit TRBD1. The CDR3 sequence is 14 residues long. V dropped 1 base and J dropped 2; count of bases not matched to a gene: 2. The germline V gene encodes CDR1 SGHAT and CDR2 FQNNGV. CDR3 residues: CASSLGTGTYEQYF. CDR3 in DNA: TGTGCCAGCAGCTTAGGGACAGGAACCTACGAGCAGTACTTC.

CDR3 protein: CASSETGWVRGEDGYTF. Written as DNA, the CDR3 is TGTGCCAGCAGCGAAACGGGTTGGGTCAGGGGAGAGGATGGCTACACCTTC. V and J are TRBV6-1 and TRBJ1-2, with TRBD1 as a possible D gene (6 bases). Germline CDR1 reads MNHNS; CDR2 reads SASEGT. The CDR3 runs to 17 residues. Trimming shortened V by 6 bases and J by 6 bases, and 26 bases separated the two germline ends.

The chain is built from TRBV5-5 and TRBJ2-1, with 7 bases identical to TRBD2. With 4 bases clipped from V and 7 bases from J, the junction kept 11 bases outside the gene matches. This CDR3 is built from 15 residues. Germline lookup yields CDR1 SGHKS and CDR2 YYEKEE (reference sequence). The CDR3: CASSAGVLARNEQFF. Here the CDR3 DNA reads TGTGCCAGCAGCGCGGGAGTTTTAGCGAGGAATGAGCAGTTCTTC.

V gene TRBV19 combines with J gene TRBJ2-7; D is unresolved. The V and J ends lost 3 bases and 0 bases respectively, with 3 bases between them. Germline V gives CDR1 LNHDA, CDR2 SQIVND (reference sequence). CDR3 size: 12 residues. The CDR3 spells CASSMGSYEQYF. CDR3 bases: TGTGCCAGTAGTATGGGCTCCTACGAGCAGTACTTC.

This clone was seen once. The genes are TRBV6-1 and TRBJ2-7; D is unclear. Germline-derived CDR1 and CDR2 are MNHNS and SASEGT. The CDR3 sequence is 15 residues long. V gave up 0 bases and J gave up 4 bases, with 13 bases separating them. As DNA, the CDR3 is TGTGCCAGCAGTGAAGCGGGGTGGGCTCCTTACGAGCAGTACTTC. This sequence encodes CASSEAGWAPYEQYF.

The chain couples TRBV28 to TRBJ1-4; no clear D. Per the germline V gene, CDR1 is MDHEN and CDR2 is SYDVKM. Trimming removed 3 bases from V and 12 bases from J, with 14 bases in between. The CDR3 has 13 amino acids. The CDR3 DNA sequence: TGTGCCAGCAGTTTGAGACCCTGGTTGGAACTGTTTTTT. This translates into CASSLRPWLELFF.

Only a few counts were recorded for this clone. The chain has TRBV7-8 and TRBJ2-1; 9 nucleotides agree with TRBD2. CDR3 length: 18 residues. The junction had 13 bases not matched to a gene; V was cut back by 4 bases and J by 3 bases. Germline V lookup: CDR1 SGHVS, CDR2 FQNEAQ. CDR3 protein: CASSSVAGVEPVYNEQFF. The CDR3 DNA follows: TGTGCCAGCAGCTCGGTAGCGGGAGTAGAACCGGTCTACAATGAGCAGTTCTTC.

V usage is TRBV5-6 and J usage is TRBJ2-5; a weak D match, TRBD2 (7 bases). The CDR3 runs 14 residues. V was pared by 7 bases and J by 5 bases, with 18 bases between. CDR1 SGHDT and CDR2 YYEEEE come from the germline V gene. The CDR3 bases are TGTGCCAGCCGACATTGGGGGGGCTGGGAGACCCAGTACTTC. Translated: CASRHWGGWETQYF. Complete variable domain (other parts from reference TRBV5-6 and TRBJ2-5): DAGVTQSPTHLIKTRGQQVTLRCSPKSGHDTVSWYQQALGQGPQFIFQYYEEEERQRGNFPDRFSGHQFPNYSSELNVNALLLGDSALYLCASRHWGGWETQYFGPGTRLLVL.

The rearrangement joins TRBV6-5 to TRBJ2-2, with TRBD1 matching 9 bases. The germline CDR1 and CDR2 sequences are MNHEY and SVGAGI. CDR3 size: 16 residues. With 4 bases clipped from V and 3 bases from J, the junction kept 6 bases outside the gene matches. The CDR3 DNA is TGTGCCAGCAGTTGGGGACAGGGAGAAGACACCGGGGAGCTGTTTTTT. The encoded protein is CASSWGQGEDTGELFF.

The chain joins TRBV30 to TRBJ1-2; D perhaps matches TRBD1 (5 bases). The V gene lost 4 bases and the J gene lost 0 bases, with 9 bases spanning the gap. The CDR3 totals 13 residues. Germline lookup yields CDR1 GTSNPN and CDR2 SVGIG (reference sequence). CDR3 protein: CAWTQAPNYGYTF. The CDR3 bases are TGTGCCTGGACACAGGCTCCTAACTATGGCTACACCTTC.

The gene calls are TRBV5-1 and TRBJ2-7; 7 bases are shared with TRBD1. Germline trimming cut 3 bases from V and 2 bases from J; bases unmatched to any gene: 2. This CDR3 comprises 13 residues. Germline CDR1 and CDR2: SGHRS and YFSETQ. In DNA form, the CDR3 reads TGCGCCAGCAGCTGGGACAGTGCCTACGAGCAGTACTTC. It encodes CASSWDSAYEQYF.

V gene TRBV28 combines with J gene TRBJ2-5; no firm D call. V lost 2 bases and J 7 bases, leaving 14 bases between the germline ends. Germline CDR1 reads MDHEN; CDR2 reads SYDVKM. The CDR3 is 14 residues long. CDR3 DNA sequence: TGTGCCAGCAGTTTAGATAGAAATTGGGCGACCCAGTACTTC. It specifies CASSLDRNWATQYF.

This clone was detected once. The rearrangement uses TRBV6-1 and TRBJ1-1; TRBD1 matches 7 bases. The germline gives CDR1 MNHNS, CDR2 SASEGT. CDR3 length: 13 residues. Trimming took 5 bases from V and 4 from J; bases not matched to a gene: 4. In DNA, the CDR3 is TGTGCCAGCAGTCCGACAGGGAGCACTGAAGCTTTCTTT. Its protein is CASSPTGSTEAFF.

V gene TRBV6-6 combines with J gene TRBJ2-1; D may be TRBD2 (6 bases). With 2 bases removed from V and 8 bases from J, the gap between germline ends came to 19 bases. Germline CDR1 reads MNHNY; CDR2 reads SVGAGI (reference sequence). The CDR3 is made up of 16 amino acids. The CDR3 DNA reads as TGTGCCAGCAGTTACCCCTCCCGCGGGACGGCGGATGAGCAGTTCTTC. Its translation is CASSYPSRGTADEQFF.

This clone appeared a single time. J is TRBJ2-7 and V is TRBV5-1; D possibly matches TRBD1 or TRBD2 (6 bases each). V was pared by 6 bases and J by 4 bases, with 17 bases between. CDR1 is SGHRS and CDR2 is YFSETQ in the germline V gene. CDR3 length: 14 residues. The CDR3 sequence: CASTGETGTYEQYF. CDR3 sequence (DNA): TGCGCCAGCACGGGAGAGACTGGGACATACGAGCAGTACTTC.

The chain carries TRBV27 and TRBJ1-1; D uncertain. CDR3 length: 13 amino acids. CDR1 MNHEY and CDR2 SMNVEV come from the germline V gene (reference sequence). Trimming removed 6 bases at V and 5 bases at J, with 13 bases between. The CDR3 loop reads CASRPGRRTEAFF. CDR3 bases: TGTGCCAGCAGGCCCGGAAGAAGGACTGAAGCTTTCTTT.

The V and J genes are TRBV27 and TRBJ2-3; no clear D gene. The length of the CDR3 is 16 residues. Germline V gene sequence: CDR1 MNHEY, CDR2 SMNVEV (reference sequence). Trimming cost V 10 bases and J 2 bases, with 22 bases left between them. The CDR3 nucleotides are TGTGCCACCCCCCCCGGGCCCTTAAATGACACAGATACGCAGTATTTT. Protein: CATPPGPLNDTDTQYF.

This clone occurred once. V is TRBV7-2 and J is TRBJ1-1; 8 nucleotides line up with TRBD1. V lost 5 bases to trimming and J lost 0 bases; unmatched junction nucleotides: 11. The CDR3 extends over 17 amino acids. CDR1 and CDR2 (germline): SGHTA, FQGNSA. The CDR3 nucleotides are TGTGCCAGCAGCCGATATCGGGACAGGTTTATGAACACTGAAGCTTTCTTT. Amino acids: CASSRYRDRFMNTEAFF. Full variable domain (remainder filled in from reference TRBV7-2 and TRBJ1-1): GAGVSQSPSNKVTEKGKDVELRCDPISGHTALYWYRQSLGQGLEFLIYFQGNSAPDKSGLPSDRFSAERTGGSVSTLTIQRTQQEDSAVYLCASSRYRDRFMNTEAFFGQGTRLTVV.

This clone was seen once. At one end the junction does not follow the germline gene, possibly because of a read error. The chain combines TRBV6-1 with TRBJ1-2, with D unclear. Germline CDR1 MNHNS, CDR2 SASEGT. The CDR3 is made up of 12 amino acids. CDR3 residues: CAVKDGNYGHTF. CDR3 DNA sequence: TGTGCGGTAAAGGATGGGAACTATGGCCACACCTTC.

In its sample, this clone was seen once. V and J are TRBV5-4 and TRBJ2-1; a possible D gene is TRBD2 (7 bases). The CDR3 loop spans 14 amino acids. CDR1 is SGHNT and CDR2 is YYREEE in the germline V gene (reference sequence). V was pared by 2 bases and J by 7 bases, with 13 bases between. The CDR3 spells CASSFRGGGNEQFF. In DNA, the CDR3 is TGTGCCAGCAGCTTTAGGGGAGGGGGAAATGAGCAGTTCTTC.

The genes are TRBV11-2 and TRBJ2-1; D ambiguous. The germline V gene encodes CDR1 SGHAT and CDR2 FQNNGV. Trimming removed 2 bases from V and 8 bases from J, with 4 bases in between. This CDR3 comprises 11 residues. The CDR3 spells CASSLWDEQFF. The CDR3 region has the DNA TGTGCCAGCAGCTTATGGGATGAGCAGTTCTTC.

A single count supports this clone. The J gene is TRBJ2-7, the V gene TRBV28, with 7 bases that match TRBD1. Unmatched junction bases numbered 4, after V lost 2 bases and J lost 3 bases. CDR3 size: 14 residues. Per germline, CDR1 MDHEN and CDR2 SYDVKM. In DNA form, the CDR3 reads TGTGCCAGCAGTTTAGAGCAGGGGGTCTACGAGCAGTACTTC. Protein: CASSLEQGVYEQYF. Complete variable domain (other parts from reference TRBV28 and TRBJ2-7): DVKVTQSSRYLVKRTGEKVFLECVQDMDHENMFWYRQDPGLGLRLIYFSYDVKMKEKGDIPEGYSVSREKKERFSLILESASTNQTSMYLCASSLEQGVYEQYFGPGTRLTVT.

This chain uses TRBV2 with TRBJ1-1; D unclear. From germline, CDR1 is SNHLY and CDR2 FYNNEI. V was shortened by 2 bases and J by 7 bases, with 8 bases between the two germline ends. There are 12 residues in the CDR3. The CDR3 DNA reads TGTGCCAGCAGTGAATTGTCGGTTGAAGCTTTCTTT. It is translated as CASSELSVEAFF.

This sequence joins TRBV29-1 and TRBJ1-2; possible D gene TRBD1, 6 bases. The CDR3 is made up of 12 amino acids. CDR1 SQVTM and CDR2 ANQGSEA come from the germline V gene. The V end lost 5 bases, the J end lost 4 bases, and 11 bases lay between the germline ends. The CDR3 nucleotides are TGCAGCGTTATCGGACAGCCCTATGGCTACACCTTC. Its protein product is CSVIGQPYGYTF.

The rearrangement uses TRBV9 and TRBJ2-7, with TRBD1 matching 9 bases. The CDR3 contains 17 residues. Germline lookup yields CDR1 SGDLS and CDR2 YYNGEE. J gave up 3 bases and V 4 bases, and 14 bases lay outside the gene matches. CDR3 nucleotide sequence: TGTGCCAGCAGCTCCTGGAGGGGAGGGACAGGGCTCTACGAGCAGTACTTC. It translates to CASSSWRGGTGLYEQYF.

The chain couples TRBV11-2 to TRBJ2-7; D is uncertain. The CDR3 has 15 amino acids. CDR1 is SGHAT, CDR2 FQNNGV, per germline. Trimming removed 5 bases from V and 0 bases from J, with 14 bases in between. The CDR3 spells CASSLYQAYSYEQYF. The DNA of the CDR3 is TGTGCCAGCAGCCTTTACCAGGCATACTCCTACGAGCAGTACTTC. The variable domain in full, with the rest retrieved from reference TRBV11-2 and TRBJ2-7, is EAGVAQSPRYKIIEKRQSVAFWCNPISGHATLYWYQQILGQGPKLLIQFQNNGVVDDSQLPKDRFSAERLKGVDSTLKIQPAKLEDSAVYLCASSLYQAYSYEQYFGPGTRLTVT.

This clone was seen just once. This chain connects TRBV7-9 to TRBJ2-1; 7 nucleotides align to TRBD2. The CDR3 consists of 15 residues. The trim removed 5 bases at V and 8 bases at J, leaving 12 bases unmatched. CDR1 is SEHNR, CDR2 FQNEAQ, per germline (reference sequence). The chain's CDR3 is CASSPAGNERDEQFF. CDR3 in DNA: TGTGCCAGCAGCCCAGCGGGAAACGAGAGGGATGAGCAGTTCTTC.